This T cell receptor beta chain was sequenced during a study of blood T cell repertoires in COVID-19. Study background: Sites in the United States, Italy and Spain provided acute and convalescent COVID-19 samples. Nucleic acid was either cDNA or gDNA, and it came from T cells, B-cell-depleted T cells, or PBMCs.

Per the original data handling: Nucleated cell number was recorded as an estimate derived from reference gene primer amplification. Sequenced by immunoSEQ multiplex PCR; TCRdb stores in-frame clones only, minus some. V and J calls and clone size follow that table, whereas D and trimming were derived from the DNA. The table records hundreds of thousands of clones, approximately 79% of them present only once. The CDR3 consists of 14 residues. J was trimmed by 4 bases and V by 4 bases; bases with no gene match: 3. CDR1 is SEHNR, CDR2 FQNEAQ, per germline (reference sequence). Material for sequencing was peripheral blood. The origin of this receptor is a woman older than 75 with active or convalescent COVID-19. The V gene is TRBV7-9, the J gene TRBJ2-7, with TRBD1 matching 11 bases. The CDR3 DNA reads TGTGCCAGCAGCTCCGGGACAGGGGGTTACGAGCAGTACTTC. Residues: CASSSGTGGYEQYF.